This T cell receptor (beta chain) was retrieved from a study of CD8 T cells in ankylosing spondylitis. The CDR3 covers 16 residues. Germline V gene data show CDR1 as MDHEN and CDR2 as SYDVKM. Trimming at V came to 1 base and at J to 7 bases, leaving 9 bases not matched to a gene. Study conclusions and caveats: Ankylosing spondylitis blood seemed to carry a telltale TCR beta motif made of several highly homologous variants. Past studies reported some motif variants in reactive arthritis synovial fluid and blood. Disease-linked clones were found to be CD8+ and relatively rare in peripheral blood. Matched ankylosing spondylitis synovial fluid reportedly contained a significantly enriched population of disease-linked clones.

Scientists made TCR beta libraries using quantitative 5'-RACE with molecular barcodes. Using its own MiXCR run on the 5' RACE reads, TCRdb lists one record per CDR3 protein. Found here are roughly 700,000 distinct CDR3 sequences, under 20% of them singletons; the top ten hold about 20%. A remark on this clonotype: Its antigen is not known.

This sequence joins TRBV28 and TRBJ2-1, with TRBD2 matching 8 bases. Sequences were obtained from blood, either unsorted or a sorted T cell fraction (not recorded which). The source of this sequence is a male donor with ankylosing spondylitis. The CDR3, as DNA: TGTGCCAGCAGTTTATCTTGGCGGGGGGTAATAAATGAGCAGTTCTTC. Amino acids: CASSLSWRGVINEQFF.